The table lists the clone carrying this T cell receptor beta chain with a few counts. The antigen remains unidentified. The data are from a study of cytomegalovirus exposure and HLA in healthy donors. Overall study results and limits: Association with HLA alleles at 0.05 false discovery rate was found for 16,951 TCR beta sequences in a later analysis.

PCR employed 60 Vbeta and 13 Jbeta primers. The table came from immunoSEQ multiplex PCR; TCRdb's copy has only in-frame clones and leaves some out. The sample has tens of thousands of clones, around 69% seen once. V trimming: 8 bases; J trimming: 1 base; junction bases outside the gene matches: 14. The germline V gene encodes CDR1 SGHDN and CDR2 FVKESK. The CDR3 totals 17 residues. The chain links TRBV14 to TRBJ2-5; 9 bases align to TRBD1. The sample taken for sequencing was PBMCs. The TCR sequence derives from a woman aged 25-40 years in good health and CMV-seronegative. The CDR3 protein is CASSPGQGSLAQETQYF. The CDR3, as DNA: TGTGCCAGCTCGCCGGGACAGGGTTCCCTTGCCCAAGAGACCCAGTACTTC. Based on the CDR3 plus reference TRBV14 and TRBJ2-5, the full variable domain is EAGVTQFPSHSVIEKGQTVTLRCDPISGHDNLYWYRRVMGKEIKFLLHFVKESKQDESGMPNNRFLAERTGGTYSTLKVQPAELEDSGVYFCASSPGQGSLAQETQYFGPGTRLLVL.